The entry below describes one T cell receptor beta chain. Its target is not known. The repertoire was sequenced with immunoSEQ multiplex PCR; TCRdb's copy has only in-frame clones and lacks some. The sample lists fewer than 20,000 clones; roughly four fifths were seen once. The sample comes from a study of graft-versus-host responses after intestinal transplantation. As for the study in general: After anti-thymocyte globulin induction, recipients took tacrolimus and steroids for approximately 3 years. Points from the study as a whole: Those patients showing graft-donor T cell macrochimerism displayed high graft-versus-host to host-versus-graft clonal ratios in allografts. GvH clonotypes were identified within recipient marrow, with a subset emerging first in ileum or blood. Peak circulating GvH clone levels tracked with early post-transplant HvG declines.

Graft samples were processed, releasing intraepithelial and lamina propria lymphocytes. This CDR3 is built from 15 residues. V shed 4 bases and J 3 bases; nucleotides not matched to a gene: 6. Germline V gene sequence: CDR1 SGHRS, CDR2 YFSETQ. This sequence joins TRBV5-1 and TRBJ1-4; 7 bases line up with TRBD1. The sequence was obtained from a human patient who received an intestinal transplant, so some T cells may come from the graft donor. The material was ileum tissue, obtained about 80 weeks after intestinal transplantation. This CDR3 is CASSRPGQPNEKLFF. CDR3 nucleotide sequence: TGCGCCAGCAGCCGACCGGGACAGCCTAATGAAAAACTGTTTTTT.